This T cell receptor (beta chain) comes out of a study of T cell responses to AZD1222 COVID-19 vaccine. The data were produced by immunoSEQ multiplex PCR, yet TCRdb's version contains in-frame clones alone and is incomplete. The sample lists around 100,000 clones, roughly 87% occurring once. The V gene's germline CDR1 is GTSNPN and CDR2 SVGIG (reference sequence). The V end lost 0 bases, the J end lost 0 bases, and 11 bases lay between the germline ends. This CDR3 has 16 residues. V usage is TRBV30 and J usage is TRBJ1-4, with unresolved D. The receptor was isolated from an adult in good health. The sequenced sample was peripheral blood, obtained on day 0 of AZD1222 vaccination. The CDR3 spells CAWSVGMGATNEKLFF. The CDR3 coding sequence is TGTGCCTGGAGTGTAGGGATGGGAGCAACTAATGAAAAACTGTTTTTT.